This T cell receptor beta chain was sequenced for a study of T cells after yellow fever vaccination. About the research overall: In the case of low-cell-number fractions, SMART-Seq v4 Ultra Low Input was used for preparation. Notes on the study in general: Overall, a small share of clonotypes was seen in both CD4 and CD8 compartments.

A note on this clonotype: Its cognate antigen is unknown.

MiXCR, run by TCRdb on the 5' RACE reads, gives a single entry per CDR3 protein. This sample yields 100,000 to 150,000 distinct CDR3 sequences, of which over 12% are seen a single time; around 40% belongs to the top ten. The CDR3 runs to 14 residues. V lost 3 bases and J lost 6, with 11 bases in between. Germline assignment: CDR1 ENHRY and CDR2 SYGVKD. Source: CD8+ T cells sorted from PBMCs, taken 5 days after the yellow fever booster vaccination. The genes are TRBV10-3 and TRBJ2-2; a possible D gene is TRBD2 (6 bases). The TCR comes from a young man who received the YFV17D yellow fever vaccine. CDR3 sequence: CAISDRGLAGELFF. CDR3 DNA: TGTGCCATCAGTGACCGGGGGTTGGCCGGGGAGCTGTTTTTT.